This T cell receptor (beta chain) was retrieved from a study of blood T cell repertoires in COVID-19. V lost 3 bases and J lost 0; bases outside the gene matches: 3. From germline, CDR1 is KGHSH and CDR2 LQKENI. This CDR3 comprises 15 residues. Data came from immunoSEQ multiplex PCR; TCRdb stores just in-frame clones and leaves some out. The sample yields approximately 300,000 clones, around 89% seen once. This TCR was recovered from a man aged 25-40 years with acute or convalescent COVID-19. The sequenced sample was peripheral blood. The chain is built from TRBV18 and TRBJ2-7, with 9 bases that match TRBD2. In DNA form, the CDR3 reads TGTGCCAGCTCACCTGGACTAGCGCTCTCCTACGAGCAGTACTTC. Its translation: CASSPGLALSYEQYF. Based on the CDR3 plus reference TRBV18 and TRBJ2-7, the full variable domain is NAGVMQNPRHLVRRRGQEARLRCSPMKGHSHVYWYRQLPEEGLKFMVYLQKENIIDESGMPKERFSAEFPKEGPSILRIQQVVRGDSAAYFCASSPGLALSYEQYFGPGTRLTVT.